This T cell receptor beta chain was documented in a study of identical twins. Study results and limitations: Cord blood's abundant beta clonotypes had fewer insertions, unlike memory repertoires. Twins' surplus sharing was weaker for beta out-of-frame sequences.

The CDR3 is made up of 17 amino acids. Germline loops: CDR1 SEHNR, CDR2 FQNEAQ (reference sequence). V was shortened by 7 bases and J by 1 base, with 22 bases between the two germline ends. A note on this clonotype: Antigen: not known.

Carrying unique molecular identifiers, the cDNA also gained a universal primer site through template switching. Each CDR3 protein gets one entry after TCRdb re-called the 5' RACE reads with MiXCR. The sample includes roughly 250,000 distinct CDR3 sequences, about 7.5% of them seen just once. The same sample was also studied in work on yellow fever vaccine responses in identical twins. That report notes: Twin vaccine T cell responses reportedly seemed partly convergent, partly personalized.

The chain is built from TRBV7-9 and TRBJ2-5, with D possibly being TRBD2 (6 bases). The receptor comes from a woman aged 18-29 years in good health. Specimen: CD8+ T cells sorted from blood. The CDR3 nucleotides read TGTGCCAGCACCACTACGGTAGAACGGGGGAGCCAAGAGACCCAGTACTTC. This encodes CASTTTVERGSQETQYF.